The present TCR beta chain was sequenced within a study of shared clonotypes between healthy human individuals. Study results and caveats: Lower generation probabilities were found for non-shared clonotypes than for those shared by all four donors.

Looked up from germline, CDR1 is SGHRS and CDR2 is YFSETQ. The CDR3 totals 16 residues. J was trimmed by 3 bases and V by 4 bases; bases with no gene match: 7. As regards this clone: The antigen remains unidentified.

The assay used deep level. Here immunoSEQ multiplex PCR was the method, and the copy in TCRdb shows in-frame clones only, minus some. This repertoire shows 950,000 to 1,100,000 clones, about 80% found once; its top ten account for 0.55% to 0.7%. The sequenced sample was memory CD4+ T cells from PBMCs. Subset of the sample: CD45RA-negative fraction. The chain couples TRBV5-1 to TRBJ2-2, with 9 bases matching TRBD1. This TCR came from a man aged 18 to 30 in good health. Some clones in this sample may be carry-over from other donors' samples. The CDR3 coding sequence is TGCGCCAGCAGCCCGGGGACAGGGCGAGACACCGGGGAGCTGTTTTTT. It is translated as CASSPGTGRDTGELFF.